The present TCR beta chain was sequenced within a study of OX40 agonist ivuxolimab in advanced cancers. Profiling relied on immunoSEQ multiplex PCR, and the TCRdb table lists in-frame clones only, not all of them. The sample records some 45,000 clones, about 82% being singletons. CDR3 length equals 20 residues. The germline V gene has CDR1 LGHNA and CDR2 YNFKEQ. V lost 1 base, J lost 5 bases, and 26 bases lay in between. This sequence joins TRBV4-2 and TRBJ2-2, with D possibly TRBD2 on 6 matching bases. The material sequenced was CD4+ or CD8+ T cells sorted from blood, taken in a trial of the OX40 agonist ivuxolimab. The clonotype was recovered from an adult with an advanced solid tumor such as melanoma, head and neck, liver or kidney cancer. As DNA, the CDR3 is TGTGCCAGCAGCCAAGGGTTCTTTTTGGACGGAGGGTGGGGGACCGGGGAGCTGTTTTTT. It encodes CASSQGFFLDGGWGTGELFF.